Here is one TCR beta chain with its context. This entry comes from a study of blood T cell repertoires in COVID-19. Study-wide background: Sources were T cells, B-cell-depleted T cells, or PBMCs; the material itself was cDNA or gDNA.

Germline V gene data show CDR1 as SEHNR and CDR2 as FQNEAQ (reference sequence). The CDR3 runs to 15 residues. J lost 2 bases, V lost 5 bases, and 5 bases had no gene match. In the authors' workflow: Amplification of reference gene primers provided the estimated nucleated cell counts. Here immunoSEQ multiplex PCR was the method, and the copy in TCRdb shows in-frame clones only, minus some. The DNA gave D and trimming, while V, J and clone size come from that table. The sample carries 250,000 to 350,000 clones, roughly 84% recorded once. The gene calls are TRBV7-9 and TRBJ2-2, with 7 positions matching TRBD1. Input material: peripheral blood. The TCR comes from a person aged 70 to 85 with COVID-19, enrolled during active disease. The CDR3 nucleotides read TGTGCCAGCAGCGTGAGGGACAGCAACACCGGGGAGCTGTTTTTT. Its protein product is CASSVRDSNTGELFF.